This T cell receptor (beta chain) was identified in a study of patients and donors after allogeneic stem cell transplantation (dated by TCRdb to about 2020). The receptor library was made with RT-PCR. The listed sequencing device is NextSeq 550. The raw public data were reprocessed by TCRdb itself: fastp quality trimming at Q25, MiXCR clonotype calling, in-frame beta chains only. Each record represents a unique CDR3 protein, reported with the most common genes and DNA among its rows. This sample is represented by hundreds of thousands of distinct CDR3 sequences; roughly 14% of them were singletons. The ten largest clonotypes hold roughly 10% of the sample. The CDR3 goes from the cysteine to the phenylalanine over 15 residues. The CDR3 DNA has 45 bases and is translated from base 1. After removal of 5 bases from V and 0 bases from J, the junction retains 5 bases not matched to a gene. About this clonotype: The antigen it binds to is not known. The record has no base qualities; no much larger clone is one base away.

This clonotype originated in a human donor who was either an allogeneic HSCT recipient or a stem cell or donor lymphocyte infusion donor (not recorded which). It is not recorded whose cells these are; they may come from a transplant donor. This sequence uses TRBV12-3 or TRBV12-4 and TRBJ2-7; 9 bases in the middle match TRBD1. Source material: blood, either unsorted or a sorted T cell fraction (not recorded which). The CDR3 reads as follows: CASSLGQGTSYEQYF. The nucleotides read TGTGCCAGCAGTCTCGGACAGGGGACCTCCTACGAGCAGTACTTC.